These 32 T cell receptor beta chains share one sample of origin, sequenced in a study of tumor and adjacent non-tumor tissue in lung cancer. RNA was extracted from bulk tissue without any cell sorting. This non-tumor lung sample came from over 3 cm beyond the tumor edge. The library came from three nested PCR rounds adapted from ARM-PCR protocols. Via MiXCR, TCRdb re-called the multiplex PCR reads, giving one row per CDR3 protein. There are 70,000 to 90,000 distinct CDR3 sequences in the sample; 80% to 90% occur only once, and 51% lies in the top ten. Sequencing was carried out using distant non-tumor lung tissue. The receptors stem from a man between 60 and 75 years old with non-small cell lung cancer.

This clonotype was seen a single time. Its ends do not fully match the called genes, so a read error is possible. The genes are TRBV7-9 and TRBJ1-1, with D unresolved. The CDR3 is 13 amino acids. Germline V gene lookup returns CDR1 SEHNR and CDR2 FQNEAQ (reference sequence). The CDR3 DNA reads as TGTGCCGGCAGCTTCCATGGGAACACTAAAGCTTTCTTT. Protein: CAGSFHGNTKAFF. The whole variable domain, filled in from reference TRBV7-9 and TRBJ1-1, reads DTGVSQNPRHKITKRGQNVTFRCDPISEHNRLYWYRQTLGQGPEFLTYFQNEAQLEKSRLLSDRFSAERPKGSFSTLEIQRTEQGDSAMYLCAGSFHGNTKAFFGQGTRLTVV.

On this clonotype: Germline is not matched at one junction end, which may reflect a read error. The V gene is TRBV11-1, the J gene TRBJ2-3; no firm D call. The CDR3 sequence is 12 residues long. Germline CDR1 is SGHAT and CDR2 is FQDESV (reference sequence). DNA of the CDR3: TGTACCAGCAATCTTAGACCAGATACGCAGTATTTT. This translates into CTSNLRPDTQYF.

Concerning this clonotype itself: A read error is likely, as this CDR3 ends without the conserved phenylalanine or tryptophan. Because the CDR3's place on the DNA is in doubt, the DNA is left out and the CDR3 is given as listed by TCRdb. The CDR3 protein is CASSSTSGGLDI. The chain joins TRBV12-3 or TRBV12-4 to TRBJ2-5; the D call of TRBD2 is as the table states it, not checked on the DNA. A total of 12 residues make up the CDR3, ends included.

Remarks on this clonotype: Likely a read error: the CDR3 ends without its conserved phenylalanine or tryptophan. J is TRBJ2-3 and V is TRBV11-1; D gene uncertain. The J call is doubtful: the DNA matches TRBJ1-5 better. The length of the CDR3 is 12 residues. Germline values: CDR1 SGHAT, CDR2 FQDESV (reference sequence). The CDR3 region is CASSLRPDTQHL. The CDR3 bases are TGTGCCAGCAGTCTTAGACCAGATACGCAGCATCTT.

Note on this clonotype: It is likely a read error, because the conserved phenylalanine at the end of the CDR3 is missing. The CDR3 nucleotides read TGTGCAAGCAGTTCGCTAGCGGGACCATGGTACCAAGAGACACAGTACTTA. Amino acids: CASSSLAGPWYQETQYL. The rearrangement uses TRBV12-3 or TRBV12-4 and TRBJ2-5; 9 bases are shared with TRBD2. The length of the CDR3 is 17 residues.

Worth noting for this clonotype: An end of the junction differs from the germline gene, which may be a read error. The rearrangement links TRBV29-1 to TRBJ2-3; D unresolved. The germline CDR1 and CDR2 sequences are SQVTM and ANQGSEA. This CDR3 comprises 15 residues. The CDR3 sequence is CNVTSSSVSTDRQYF. The CDR3 nucleotides read TGCAACGTTACGAGTTCGAGCGTTAGCACAGATAGGCAGTATTTT.

This clonotype was picked up one time. The junction does not match germline at one end; this may be a read error. This chain joins TRBV5-4 and TRBJ1-1; the match to TRBD1 covers 7 bases. Germline V lookup: CDR1 SGHNT, CDR2 YYREEE (reference sequence). This CDR3 region has 17 residues. The CDR3 DNA follows: TGTGTCAACAGCGCCAGTCGACAGGGACGAGGCGACACTGAGGCTTTCTTT. Its translation: CVNSASRQGRGDTEAFF.

In regard to this clonotype: The junction departs from the called germline gene at one end, perhaps through a read error. CDR3 nucleotides: TGTGCTAGCATCTGTCAAGGGGCAGATACACAGTATTTT. Translated, it gives CASICQGADTQYF. The J gene is TRBJ2-3, the V gene TRBV11-3; TRBD1 might be the D (5 bases). This CDR3 has 13 residues. Germline lookup yields CDR1 SGHNT and CDR2 YENEEA. The whole variable domain, remainder taken from reference TRBV11-3 and TRBJ2-3, is EAGVVQSPRYKIIEKKQPVAFWCNPISGHNTLYWYLQNLGQGPELLIRYENEEAVDDSQLPKDRFSAERLKGVDSTLKIQPAELGDSAVYLCASICQGADTQYFGPGTRLTVL.

This clonotype turned up a few times. One end of the junction fails to match germline, which may point to a read error. The chain couples TRBV11-2 to TRBJ2-3; the D gene is possibly TRBD2 (6 bases). The CDR3 extends over 16 amino acids. Germline V CDR1 and CDR2: SGHAT, FQNNGV. The CDR3 sequence: CASSKIGGGSGDTHYF. The DNA of the CDR3 is TGTGCCAGCAGCAAAATTGGGGGTGGTAGCGGAGATACGCATTATTTT. The variable domain in full, with the rest retrieved from reference TRBV11-2 and TRBJ2-3, is EAGVAQSPRYKIIEKRQSVAFWCNPISGHATLYWYQQILGQGPKLLIQFQNNGVVDDSQLPKDRFSAERLKGVDSTLKIQPAKLEDSAVYLCASSKIGGGSGDTHYFGPGTRLTVL.

Details on this clonotype: At one boundary the junction diverges from the germline segment, which might be a read error. The chain employs TRBV7-9 and TRBJ1-1; D call uncertain. The germline CDR1 and CDR2 sequences are SEHNR and FQNEAQ (reference sequence). The CDR3 is 15 residues long. CDR3: CASSLRELRNTETFF. Here the CDR3 DNA reads TGTGCCAGCAGCCTCCGGGAGCTTCGGAACACTGAAACTTTCTTT.

The chain has TRBV6-5 and TRBJ2-1; tentative D call: TRBD1 (5 bases). Germline CDR1 MNHEY, CDR2 SVGAGI. V gave up 4 bases and J gave up 7 bases, with 14 bases separating them. The CDR3 runs to 14 residues. This CDR3 is CASSFTGSKNEQFF. Here the CDR3 DNA reads TGTGCCAGCAGTTTCACAGGCTCCAAAAATGAGCAGTTCTTC.

This clonotype showed up many times. This chain joins TRBV20-1 and TRBJ1-2, with TRBD1 matching 7 bases. Trimming removed 0 bases from V and 5 bases from J; junction bases left unmatched: 3. Germline loops: CDR1 DFQATT, CDR2 SNEGSKA (reference sequence). The CDR3 totals 13 residues. CDR3 sequence: CSARDQGGYGYTF. In DNA form, the CDR3 reads TGCAGTGCTAGAGATCAGGGGGGATATGGCTACACCTTC.

This clonotype was recorded once. The V call is TRBV1, the J call TRBJ2-1; whether TRBD2, the table's D call, matches the DNA was not checked. TRBV1 is noted as a pseudogene. The CDR3 has 13 amino acids. CDR3 residues: CTSSQGEDNEQFF. The CDR3 nucleotides read TGCACGAGCAGCCAGGGGGAGGACAATGAGCAGTTTTTC.

On this clonotype: The junction shows a germline mismatch at one end, possibly a read error. CDR3 amino acids: CSPRDRPSSYNGQFF. The CDR3, as DNA: TGCAGTCCTAGAGATCGGCCTAGCAGCTACAATGGGCAGTTCTTC. The V call is TRBV20-1, the J call TRBJ2-1; TRBD2 is a possible D gene (5 bases). CDR1 is DFQATT and CDR2 is SNEGSKA in the germline V gene (reference sequence). This CDR3 comprises 15 residues.

This clonotype occurred once. The V call is TRBV10-3, the J call TRBJ2-6; D gene uncertain. From germline, CDR1 is ENHRY and CDR2 SYGVKD. Trimming pared 0 bases from V and 4 bases from J, leaving 10 bases between. The CDR3 contains 16 residues. The CDR3 loop is CAISESSVPGANVLTF. CDR3 DNA sequence: TGTGCCATCAGTGAGTCGTCGGTTCCCGGGGCCAACGTCCTGACTTTC.

Comment on this clonotype: A much larger clone differs by one base, so this may be a read error. The V call is TRBV14, the J call TRBJ2-5; tentative D call: TRBD2 (6 bases). Trimming stripped 0 bases from V and 1 base from J, with 12 bases between. Germline-derived CDR1 and CDR2 are SGHDN and FVKESK. This CDR3 is 16 amino acids long. The CDR3 nucleotides read TGTGCCAGCAGCCAAGAACGGGGGAAACTCCAAGAGACCCAGTACTTC. Its translation: CASSQERGKLQETQYF.

In the case of this clonotype: Its ends do not fully match the called genes, so a read error is possible. V and J are TRBV20-1 and TRBJ1-2; D possibly corresponds to TRBD1 (5 bases). Per germline, CDR1 DFQATT and CDR2 SNEGSKA (reference sequence). The CDR3 covers 14 residues. The CDR3 is CSAIRGIANYVYTF. The CDR3 bases are TGTAGTGCTATCCGGGGGATTGCTAACTATGTCTACACCTTC.

The table lists this clonotype with a few counts. The rearrangement joins TRBV7-2 to TRBJ1-2; 9 nucleotides line up with TRBD1. With V trimmed by 5 bases and J by 4 bases, 2 bases remained unmatched. The germline V gene has CDR1 SGHTA and CDR2 FQGNSA. The length of the CDR3 is 13 residues. CDR3 sequence: CASSRGQGYGYTF. The CDR3 DNA sequence: TGTGCCAGCAGCCGGGGACAGGGCTATGGCTACACCTTC.

About this clonotype itself: A read error may produce the germline difference seen at one junction end. The genes are TRBV6-5 and TRBJ2-7; D possibly corresponds to TRBD1 (6 bases). Germline CDR1 and CDR2: MNHEY and SVGAGI. The CDR3 extends over 16 amino acids. CDR3 DNA: TGTGTCAGCAGTTACACTTCGACAGGTGTCTCCTACGAGCAGTACTTC. Protein sequence: CVSSYTSTGVSYEQYF.

This chain joins TRBV11-3 and TRBJ2-2, with 10 bases fitting TRBD2. This CDR3 is 17 amino acids long. V shed 7 bases and J 3 bases; nucleotides not matched to a gene: 11. The germline gives CDR1 SGHNT, CDR2 YENEEA. The DNA for the CDR3 is TGTGCCAGCACCCCCCGGACTAGCGGCTCATACACCGGGGAGCTGTTTTTT. Its protein product is CASTPRTSGSYTGELFF. The full variable domain, its missing parts supplied by reference TRBV11-3 and TRBJ2-2, is EAGVVQSPRYKIIEKKQPVAFWCNPISGHNTLYWYLQNLGQGPELLIRYENEEAVDDSQLPKDRFSAERLKGVDSTLKIQPAELGDSAVYLCASTPRTSGSYTGELFFGEGSRLTVL.

There are a few counts of this clonotype. The chain recombines TRBV4-2 with TRBJ1-6; 7 nucleotides line up with TRBD1. This CDR3 spans 15 amino acids. Germline V gene data show CDR1 as LGHNA and CDR2 as YNFKEQ. V was pared by 0 bases and J by 9 bases, with 5 bases of the junction left unmatched. CDR3 in amino acids: CASSQDGDSCSPLHF. The CDR3 region has the DNA TGTGCCAGCAGCCAAGATGGGGACAGCTGTTCACCCCTCCACTTT.

This clonotype was seen ten or more times. The rearrangement joins TRBV7-8 to TRBJ2-7; 10 bases align to TRBD2. The CDR3 extends over 15 amino acids. Trimming took 4 bases from V and 6 from J; bases not matched to a gene: 9. CDR1 is SGHVS, CDR2 FQNEAQ, per germline. In DNA, the CDR3 is TGTGCCAGCAGCTCCGCTAGCGGGAGACTCCCCGAGCAGTACTTC. Protein product: CASSSASGRLPEQYF.

This clonotype has just one count. Being one base from a much bigger clone, this may be a read error. The gene calls are TRBV12-5 and TRBJ1-5; no clear D gene. Germline values: CDR1 LGHNT, CDR2 FRNRAP. The CDR3 sequence is 13 residues long. CDR3 sequence (DNA): TGTGCTAGTGGTTTGGAAATCTATCAGCCCCAGAATTTT. Translated, it gives CASGLEIYQPQNF.

This clonotype was seen only once. The rearrangement uses TRBV12-5 and TRBJ2-1; 8 bases line up with TRBD1. CDR1 and CDR2 (germline): LGHNT, FRNRAP. The CDR3 is 13 amino acids. Unmatched junction bases numbered 10, after V lost 7 bases and J lost 11 bases. The CDR3 is CASDFDRGGKQFF. The DNA for the CDR3 is TGTGCTAGTGATTTCGACAGGGGCGGTAAGCAGTTCTTC. Combining the CDR3 with reference TRBV12-5 and TRBJ2-1 gives the whole variable domain DARVTQTPRHKVTEMGQEVTMRCQPILGHNTVFWYRQTMMQGLELLAYFRNRAPLDDSGMPKDRFSAEMPDATLATLKIQPSEPRDSAVYFCASDFDRGGKQFFGPGTRLTVL.

The chain has TRBV11-1 and TRBJ2-2; D gene unclear. This CDR3 has 14 amino acids. Germline V gene data show CDR1 as SGHAT and CDR2 as FQDESV (reference sequence). The V and J ends lost 3 bases and 4 bases respectively, with 9 bases between them. The CDR3 nucleotides read TGTGCCAGCAGCTTGCGTGTAACCACCGGGGAGCTGTTTTTT. It codes for CASSLRVTTGELFF.

Points on this clonotype: Just one base apart from a much larger clone, this may be a read error. CDR3 bases: TGTGCCATCAGGTCGGGACTAGCGGGGGGAAACACCGGGGAGCTGTTTTTT. It codes for CAIRSGLAGGNTGELFF. The chain recombines TRBV5-4 with TRBJ2-2; 15 bases match TRBD2. The CDR3 spans 17 residues. V was clipped by 9 bases and J by 2 bases; unmatched bases: 8. CDR1 and CDR2 from the germline V gene are SGHNT and YYREEE (reference sequence).

Remarks on this clonotype: A much larger clone lies a single base off, so this may be a read error. V usage is TRBV4-1 and J usage is TRBJ2-7, with 8 positions matching TRBD1. Germline CDR1 and CDR2: MGHRA and YSYEKL. Trimming removed 4 bases from V and 4 bases from J; junction bases left unmatched: 18. CDR3 length equals 18 residues. CDR3 DNA: TGCGCCAGCAGCCTAGAACGTACCAGGACAGGGTCTGGGTACGAGCAGTACTTC. This codes for CASSLERTRTGSGYEQYF.

The sample holds many counts of this clonotype. This rearrangement joins TRBV9 to TRBJ2-1, with D uncertain. The CDR3 is 17 amino acids. Deletions cut 0 bases from V and 7 bases from J, with 20 bases between. Germline CDR1 is SGDLS and CDR2 is YYNGEE. The CDR3 is CASSVEVRAGDGNEQFF. The CDR3 bases are TGTGCCAGCAGCGTAGAAGTTAGGGCAGGAGACGGAAATGAGCAGTTCTTC.

With regard to this clonotype: Since no conserved phenylalanine or tryptophan closes the CDR3, a read error is the likely cause. V and J are TRBV11-1 and TRBJ2-7, with TRBD2 identical over 12 bases. The J segment lost 8 bases and the V segment lost 5 bases, leaving 10 bases of the junction unmatched. There are 15 residues in the CDR3. The germline CDR1 and CDR2 sequences are SGHAT and FQDESV (reference sequence). The CDR3 DNA reads as TGTGCCAGCAGCAGGACTAGCGGGACGTCAGACAAGCAGTACCTC. It specifies CASSRTSGTSDKQYL.

A note on this clonotype: At one boundary the junction diverges from the germline segment, which might be a read error. As DNA, the CDR3 is TGCGCCAGCTCTAGGTCTAGCGCAGTCCAGTTATTT. Its protein is CASSRSSAVQLF. The rearrangement uses TRBV5-1 and TRBJ2-1, with D possibly being TRBD2 (6 bases). The length of the CDR3 is 12 residues. Germline V gene lookup returns CDR1 SGHRS and CDR2 YFSETQ.

Points on this clonotype: Relative to the germline gene, one junction end is altered; a read error may explain this. The chain uses TRBV7-9 and TRBJ2-5; TRBD2 agrees at 11 bases. CDR3 length equals 14 residues. CDR1 SEHNR and CDR2 FQNEAQ come from the germline V gene (reference sequence). Written as DNA, the CDR3 is TGTGCCAGCAGCTCGACTAGCGGGGTGGAGACCCAGTGCTTC. It translates to CASSSTSGVETQCF.

As for this clonotype: One end of the junction fails to match germline, which may point to a read error. The V call is TRBV28, the J call TRBJ1-2; D not resolved. The CDR3 has 13 residues. Germline V gives CDR1 MDHEN, CDR2 SYDVKM. The chain's CDR3 is CASNPNSGYGYTF. CDR3 bases: TGTGCTAGCAATCCGAACAGTGGCTATGGCTACACCTTC.